This T cell receptor beta chain derives from a study of Tregs in tolerant kidney transplant recipients. Study-wide findings and caveats: The most relevant donor-specific Treg TCRbeta repertoire apparently came from expansion with activated donor B cells.

The data were produced by immunoSEQ multiplex PCR, yet TCRdb's version contains in-frame clones alone and is incomplete. The clone table shows some 10,000 clones, with the ten largest holding about 25%. Concerning this clone: Its specificity is not known. The read terminates 3 residues before the CDR3 end, so the remaining end is supplied by the germline J gene.

Mixed chimerism was transient after nonmyeloablative marrow transplants from related graft donors. CD4+CD25+CD127- Tregs, CD4+CD25- non-Tregs, CD4 and CD8 cells were sorted. The germline V gene has CDR1 LNHDA and CDR2 SQIVND (reference sequence). The V end lost 4 bases, the J end lost 2 bases, and 11 bases lay between the germline ends. This CDR3 is built from 14 residues. The sample consisted of CD8+ T cells from blood (PBMCs), taken 24 months after the transplant. The V call is TRBV19, the J call TRBJ1-1; D may be TRBD1 (6 bases). The sequence came from a human patient who received a combined kidney and bone marrow transplant. The graft donor may have given rise to some T cells. CDR3 sequence reads: CASSKGVVNTEAFF. The sequenced CDR3 bases are TGTGCCAGTAGTAAGGGGGTAGTCAACACTGAA.